This T cell receptor beta chain was sequenced during a study of cytomegalovirus exposure and HLA in healthy donors. About the research overall: Prior work identified around 120 million unique TCR beta sequences in 150 million to 200 million T cells.

At collection, donors were nominally healthy, but unrecorded immune exposures were probable. A multiplex PCR was run with 60 Vbeta primers and 13 Jbeta primers. Here immunoSEQ multiplex PCR was the method, and the copy in TCRdb shows in-frame clones only, minus some. The data contain about 200,000 clones, about nine tenths of them singletons. The CDR3 consists of 15 residues. The ends lost 8 bases at V and 7 bases at J; junction bases unmatched: 14. The germline gives CDR1 MNHEY, CDR2 SVGAGI. The J gene is TRBJ2-5, the V gene TRBV6-5; the match to TRBD1 covers 9 bases. This receptor was identified in a boy aged 2 to 10 in good health and CMV-seronegative. The source material was PBMCs. The CDR3 region has the DNA TGTGCCAGCGCGGGTTCAACAGGGGGCCGTAGGACCCAGTACTTC. This gives the protein CASAGSTGGRRTQYF.